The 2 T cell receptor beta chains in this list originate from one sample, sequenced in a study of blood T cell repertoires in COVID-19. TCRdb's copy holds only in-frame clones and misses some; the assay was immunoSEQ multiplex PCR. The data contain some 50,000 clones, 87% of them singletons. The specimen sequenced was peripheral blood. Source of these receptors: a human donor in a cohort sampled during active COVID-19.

CDR3 sequence: CASSLSRQSLSSPLHF. The CDR3 DNA sequence: TGTGCCAGCAGCCTTAGCAGACAGTCCCTCTCTTCACCCCTCCACTTT. The chain employs TRBV4-2 and TRBJ1-6, with D maybe TRBD1 (5 bases). CDR3 size: 16 residues. Germline V lookup: CDR1 LGHNA, CDR2 YNFKEQ. V was shortened by 4 bases and J by 9 bases, with 19 bases between the two germline ends.

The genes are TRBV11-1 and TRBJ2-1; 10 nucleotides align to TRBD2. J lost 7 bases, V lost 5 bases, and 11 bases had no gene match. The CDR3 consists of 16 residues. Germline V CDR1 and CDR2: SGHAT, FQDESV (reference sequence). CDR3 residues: CASSLNLAGAHNEQFF. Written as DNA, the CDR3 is TGTGCCAGCAGCCTGAATCTAGCGGGAGCCCATAATGAGCAGTTCTTC.